The 20 T cell receptor beta chains reported below all come from one sample, sequenced in a study of shared clonotypes between healthy human individuals. This table comes from immunoSEQ multiplex PCR, and its TCRdb copy is limited to in-frame clones, with some not included. The table records 2 million or so clones, 85% to 95% of them present only once. Source material: naive CD4+ T cells sorted from blood. This sample's subset: CD45RA+ positively selected. Receptors were obtained from a man between 18 and 35 years old in good health.

About this clone itself: This sample includes further DNA sequences coding for the same CDR3. The rearrangement joins TRBV10-3 to TRBJ1-5; weak D call: TRBD1 (6 bases). Germline V gene lookup returns CDR1 ENHRY and CDR2 SYGVKD. V lost 0 bases and J lost 0, with 6 bases in between. The CDR3 is made up of 15 amino acids. The CDR3 here is CAISESGGSNQPQHF. CDR3 coding DNA: TGTGCCATCAGTGAGTCAGGGGGTAGCAATCAGCCCCAGCATTTT.

The chain recombines TRBV27 with TRBJ2-1, with unresolved D. V was cut by 8 bases and J by 7 bases, with 15 bases left in between. The CDR3 is 13 residues long. Germline V gives CDR1 MNHEY, CDR2 SMNVEV (reference sequence). Here the CDR3 reads CASARVGKNEQFF. CDR3 nucleotide sequence: TGTGCCAGCGCTCGCGTAGGTAAAAATGAGCAGTTCTTC.

A few counts support this clone. Other DNA sequences in the sample encode the same CDR3. The chain links TRBV5-1 to TRBJ1-5; 7 nucleotides match TRBD1. Germline V gene sequence: CDR1 SGHRS, CDR2 YFSETQ. CDR3 length: 15 residues. Germline trimming cut 0 bases from V and 0 bases from J; bases unmatched to any gene: 0. The CDR3, as DNA: TGCGCCAGCAGCTTGGGGGACAGTAGCAATCAGCCCCAGCATTTT. Its translation: CASSLGDSSNQPQHF.

Points on this clone: Other nucleotide sequences from this sample produce the same CDR3. The chain recombines TRBV5-1 with TRBJ2-1; D is unclear. There are 12 residues in the CDR3. Looked up from germline, CDR1 is SGHRS and CDR2 is YFSETQ. V lost 0 bases, J lost 2 bases, and 0 bases lay in between. The CDR3 coding sequence is TGCGCCAGCAGCTTGGCCTACAATGAGCAGTTCTTC. Residues: CASSLAYNEQFF.

The chain joins TRBV10-3 to TRBJ2-3, with D possibly matching TRBD2 (6 bases). CDR3 size: 15 residues. The V end lost 10 bases, the J end lost 2 bases, and 19 bases lay between the germline ends. Germline CDR1 is ENHRY and CDR2 is SYGVKD. CDR3 nucleotide sequence: TGTGCCACCTCATCCAGCGGGCTTACCACAGATACGCAGTATTTT. Amino acids: CATSSSGLTTDTQYF.

This chain uses TRBV4-3 with TRBJ2-1; 7 bases match TRBD2. CDR1 is LGHNA, CDR2 YSLEER, per germline. The CDR3 is made up of 15 amino acids. J lost 7 bases, V lost 4 bases, and 10 bases had no gene match. The CDR3 region has the DNA TGCGCCAGCAGCCTTACCAGGACTAGTGGTAATGAGCAGTTCTTC. Its protein product is CASSLTRTSGNEQFF.

DNA of the CDR3: TGTGCCAGCAGTGAAGAGTTGAGTAATTCACCCCTCCACTTT. Translated: CASSEELSNSPLHF. The chain carries TRBV2 and TRBJ1-6, with D unclear. Germline CDR1 SNHLY, CDR2 FYNNEI. This CDR3 has 14 amino acids. V lost 1 base and J lost 6, with 7 bases in between.

V gene TRBV7-9 combines with J gene TRBJ2-1, with 7 bases matching TRBD2. The CDR3 contains 19 residues. Germline V gives CDR1 SEHNR, CDR2 FQNEAQ (reference sequence). Trimming removed 5 bases from V and 4 bases from J; junction bases left unmatched: 20. CDR3: CASSPWDGNEAGRYNEQFF. The CDR3 bases are TGTGCCAGCAGCCCGTGGGACGGTAACGAAGCGGGGCGTTACAATGAGCAGTTCTTC.

This chain uses TRBV7-9 with TRBJ2-3; TRBD2 agrees at 10 bases. Trimming at V came to 6 bases and at J to 0 bases, leaving 6 bases not matched to a gene. The length of the CDR3 is 16 residues. In germline, CDR1 is SEHNR, CDR2 FQNEAQ (reference sequence). The CDR3 nucleotides read TGTGCCAGCAGTGATAGCGGGGGGCCCAGCACAGATACGCAGTATTTT. Its protein product is CASSDSGGPSTDTQYF. The full variable domain, its missing parts supplied by reference TRBV7-9 and TRBJ2-3, is DTGVSQNPRHKITKRGQNVTFRCDPISEHNRLYWYRQTLGQGPEFLTYFQNEAQLEKSRLLSDRFSAERPKGSFSTLEIQRTEQGDSAMYLCASSDSGGPSTDTQYFGPGTRLTVL.

The rearrangement uses TRBV7-3 and TRBJ2-3; TRBD2 is a possible D gene (6 bases). Germline V lookup: CDR1 SGHTA, CDR2 FQGTGA. Trimming pared 6 bases from V and 5 bases from J, leaving 18 bases between. This CDR3 has 15 amino acids. The CDR3 nucleotides are TGTGCCAGCAGATCAGAGACCCTGGGGGGAGATACGCAGTATTTT. Its translation is CASRSETLGGDTQYF.

The count of this clone is one. The chain links TRBV2 to TRBJ2-2, with 10 bases lining up with TRBD2. The V segment lost 0 bases and the J segment 5 bases; nucleotides outside the gene matches: 9. Looked up from germline, CDR1 is SNHLY and CDR2 is FYNNEI. The CDR3 is 18 residues long. The CDR3 reads CASSEALGLAAGTGELFF. In nucleotides, the CDR3 is TGTGCCAGCAGTGAAGCGTTAGGACTAGCGGCGGGTACCGGGGAGCTGTTTTTT.

The chain carries TRBV11-2 and TRBJ2-3; a possible D gene is TRBD2 (6 bases). The length of the CDR3 is 15 residues. Trimming removed 3 bases from V and 2 bases from J, with 12 bases in between. The germline CDR1 and CDR2 sequences are SGHAT and FQNNGV. CDR3 protein: CASSFQGGNTDTQYF. The CDR3 region has the DNA TGTGCCAGCAGCTTTCAGGGAGGAAACACAGATACGCAGTATTTT.

The chain joins TRBV19 to TRBJ2-3; D remains ambiguous. Germline V gene data show CDR1 as LNHDA and CDR2 as SQIVND (reference sequence). Trimming took off 7 bases at V and 2 bases at J, with 13 bases between the two ends. The length of the CDR3 is 14 residues. The CDR3 sequence is CASTHKGPTDTQYF. In nucleotides, the CDR3 is TGTGCCAGTACCCACAAAGGCCCCACAGATACGCAGTATTTT.

This clone was found once. This chain uses TRBV5-1 with TRBJ1-2; D remains unclear. V dropped 1 base and J dropped 10 bases, with 11 bases sitting between them. The CDR3 is made up of 12 amino acids. CDR1 is SGHRS, CDR2 YFSETQ, per germline. In DNA form, the CDR3 reads TGCGCCAGCAGCTTGACAAGGCTGTCCTACACCTTC. Amino acids: CASSLTRLSYTF. The complete variable domain, with remaining parts taken from reference TRBV5-1 and TRBJ1-2, reads KAGVTQTPRYLIKTRGQQVTLSCSPISGHRSVSWYQQTPGQGLQFLFEYFSETQRNKGNFPGRFSGRQFSNSRSEMNVSTLELGDSALYLCASSLTRLSYTFGSGTRLTVV.

Comment on this clone: A junction end diverges from the germline sequence, so it may reflect a read error. The chain links TRBV27 to TRBJ1-5; TRBD1 is a possible D gene (5 bases). Looked up from germline, CDR1 is MNHEY and CDR2 is SMNVEV (reference sequence). This CDR3 has 15 residues. The CDR3: CASSLWGGSNQPQHF. Here the CDR3 DNA reads TGTGCCAGCAGCTTATGGGGGGGAAGCAATCAGCCCCAGCATTTT.

The chain employs TRBV6-1 and TRBJ1-2, with D possibly matching TRBD1 (5 bases). The CDR3 totals 13 residues. The germline CDR1 and CDR2 sequences are MNHNS and SASEGT. Trimming pared 6 bases from V and 4 bases from J, leaving 12 bases between. DNA for the CDR3: TGTGCCAGCAGGTACTTGACAGTCTATGGCTACACCTTC. Translating gives CASRYLTVYGYTF.

The gene calls are TRBV5-1 and TRBJ2-7, with D maybe TRBD2 (5 bases). The V gene's germline CDR1 is SGHRS and CDR2 YFSETQ. This CDR3 comprises 14 residues. V was trimmed by 4 bases and J by 2 bases, leaving 13 bases between them. CDR3 residues: CASSRDGGPYEQYF. The CDR3 DNA reads as TGCGCCAGCAGCAGAGACGGAGGACCCTACGAGCAGTACTTC.

This clone has a handful of counts. The same CDR3 also results from other DNA sequences found in this sample. This chain links TRBV6-1 with TRBJ2-7; TRBD2 aligns across 9 bases. CDR1 and CDR2 from the germline V gene are MNHNS and SASEGT. Trimming at V came to 8 bases and at J to 4 bases, leaving 9 bases not matched to a gene. CDR3 size: 14 residues. In DNA form, the CDR3 reads TGTGCCAGCGTCAGGGTAGCGGGAGTATACGAGCAGTACTTC. As protein: CASVRVAGVYEQYF.

This sequence joins TRBV5-1 and TRBJ1-1; no firm D call. The germline V gene has CDR1 SGHRS and CDR2 YFSETQ. V dropped 0 bases and J dropped 5 bases, with 14 bases sitting between them. The CDR3 extends over 15 amino acids. The CDR3 here is CASSLAVVGRTEAFF. The DNA of the CDR3 is TGCGCCAGCAGCTTGGCCGTAGTGGGGAGGACTGAAGCTTTCTTT.

The CDR3 region has the DNA TGTGCCAGCATTAGCGACCTGAACACTGAAGCTTTCTTT. Its protein is CASISDLNTEAFF. V is TRBV6-5 and J is TRBJ1-1; the D is unclear. V was shortened by 7 bases and J by 0 bases, with 9 bases between the two germline ends. Germline lookup yields CDR1 MNHEY and CDR2 SVGAGI. The CDR3 length is 13 residues.